The 22 T cell receptor beta chains presented below share a single source sample, sequenced in a study of blood T cells in healthy people across ages. For the second PCR, which ran for 7 to 11 cycles, a sample-barcoded 5' primer and a J-beta primer mix were used. Each CDR3 protein gets one entry after TCRdb re-called the 5' RACE reads with MiXCR. The table shows some 730,000 distinct CDR3 sequences, with 20% to 25% occurring only once. Sequencing was carried out using blood. The source of these receptors is a man between 65 and 85 years old in good health.

The chain is built from TRBV6-5 and TRBJ2-3; 15 bases map to TRBD2. This CDR3 has 20 amino acids. Germline loops: CDR1 MNHEY, CDR2 SVGAGI. V lost 0 bases, J lost 2 bases, and 9 bases stayed unmatched. Here the CDR3 reads CASSYSRSGLAGGITDTQYF. CDR3 coding DNA: TGTGCCAGCAGTTACTCGAGATCGGGACTAGCGGGGGGAATCACAGATACGCAGTATTTT.

The genes are TRBV7-8 and TRBJ2-5, with no clear D. The better agreement between TRBJ2-7 and the DNA end casts doubt on the J call. Germline-derived CDR1 and CDR2 are SGHVS and FQNEAQ. The CDR3 is 13 amino acids. The CDR3 DNA is TGTGCCAGCAGCTTAGTGGTGAACTACGAGCAGTACGTC. Residues: CASSLVVNYEQYV.

This clonotype was recorded a few times. V and J are TRBV7-2 and TRBJ1-3, with a tentative D call TRBD1 (5 bases). The CDR3 consists of 15 residues. Germline V gene lookup returns CDR1 SGHTA and CDR2 FQGNSA. Trimming shortened V by 2 bases and J by 2 bases, and 10 bases separated the two germline ends. The CDR3 reads CASSLQGLAGNTIYF. The CDR3 DNA reads as TGTGCCAGCAGCTTACAGGGTCTAGCTGGAAACACCATATATTTT.

A few counts support this clonotype. The chain carries TRBV6-6 and TRBJ1-2; TRBD1 matches at 8 bases. Germline values: CDR1 MNHNY, CDR2 SVGAGI (reference sequence). The CDR3 spans 14 residues. J lost 6 bases, V lost 2 bases, and 5 bases had no gene match. The CDR3 coding sequence is TGTGCCAGCAGTTACCCGGACAGGGTAGATGGCTACACCTTC. Its translation is CASSYPDRVDGYTF.

This clonotype was seen more than once but under ten times. The rearrangement uses TRBV6-2 or TRBV6-3 and TRBJ2-5; D is undetermined. Matching the DNA end better, TRBJ2-7 makes the J call doubtful. CDR1 and CDR2 (germline): MNHEY, SVGEGT. This CDR3 region has 14 residues. CDR3 loop: CASSFVGSFLEQYV. CDR3 DNA: TGTGCCAGCAGTTTTGTAGGGTCCTTCCTCGAGCAGTACGTC.

This clonotype was observed a few times. Just one base apart from a much larger clone, this may be a read error. J is TRBJ2-5 and V is TRBV10-3; possibly TRBD1 or TRBD2 for D (5 bases each). The germline gives CDR1 ENHRY, CDR2 SYGVKD. The CDR3 length is 15 residues. The germline V and J ends were trimmed by 2 bases and 5 bases, with 15 bases remaining between them. In DNA form, the CDR3 reads TGTGCCATCAGTGAGCACACACGGGGCGGGGAGACCCAGTACTTC. Translation: CAISEHTRGGETQYF.

This clonotype was seen a handful of times. The rearrangement joins TRBV29-1 to TRBJ2-5; 10 nucleotides agree with TRBD1. The DNA end is more similar to TRBJ2-1, so the J call may be wrong. The CDR3 runs to 15 residues. CDR1 is SQVTM and CDR2 is ANQGSEA in the germline V gene. CDR3: CSASEGQGLGNEQFF. CDR3 bases: TGCAGCGCCAGTGAGGGACAGGGGCTAGGCAATGAGCAGTTCTTC.

The chain carries TRBV7-8 and TRBJ2-3; the match to TRBD2 covers 9 bases. The CDR3 has 16 amino acids. Per the germline V gene, CDR1 is SGHVS and CDR2 is FQNEAQ. The V segment lost 6 bases and the J segment 4 bases; nucleotides outside the gene matches: 11. CDR3 amino acids: CASRRNSGSAADTQYF. The CDR3 bases are TGTGCCAGCAGGCGGAATAGCGGGAGTGCGGCAGATACGCAGTATTTT. The complete variable domain, with remaining parts taken from reference TRBV7-8 and TRBJ2-3, reads GAGVSQSPRYKVAKRGQDVALRCDPISGHVSLFWYQQALGQGPEFLTYFQNEAQLDKSGLPSDRFFAERPEGSVSTLKIQRTQQEDSAVYLCASRRNSGSAADTQYFGPGTRLTVL.

This clonotype was seen more than once but under ten times. The CDR3 is CASSDRTSGTSYNEQFF. The CDR3 DNA is TGTGCCAGCAGCGACCGGACTAGCGGGACTTCCTACAATGAGCAGTTCTTC. This chain links TRBV7-9 with TRBJ2-1; 12 positions match TRBD2. Trimming removed 5 bases from V and 1 base from J; junction bases left unmatched: 6. The CDR3 consists of 17 residues. CDR1 SEHNR and CDR2 FQNEAQ come from the germline V gene (reference sequence).

As for this clonotype: Compared with germline, one end of the junction differs, possibly owing to a read error. The chain recombines TRBV29-1 with TRBJ2-5; 7 nucleotides match TRBD1. Germline CDR1 reads SQVTM; CDR2 reads ANQGSEA. The CDR3 is 13 residues long. This CDR3 reads CSVRDRPQGTQYF. In DNA form, the CDR3 reads TGCAGCGTCCGGGACAGACCTCAAGGGACCCAGTACTTC.

This clonotype has a handful of counts. The chain uses TRBV20-1 and TRBJ2-3, with TRBD1 matching over 7 bases. With 6 bases clipped from V and 7 bases from J, the junction kept 10 bases outside the gene matches. From germline, CDR1 is DFQATT and CDR2 SNEGSKA (reference sequence). This CDR3 has 13 amino acids. CDR3 protein: CSAKRQGLYTQYF. The CDR3 bases are TGCAGTGCCAAACGACAGGGTCTGTATACGCAGTATTTT.

Only a few counts were recorded for this clonotype. This rearrangement joins TRBV29-1 to TRBJ1-2, with D possibly TRBD1 on 6 matching bases. Germline CDR1 is SQVTM and CDR2 is ANQGSEA. V lost 8 bases, J lost 7 bases, and 20 bases lay in between. CDR3 length equals 13 residues. CDR3 protein: CSITGHGGFGYTF. CDR3 sequence (DNA): TGCAGCATAACGGGACACGGGGGTTTTGGCTACACCTTC.

The chain carries TRBV7-6 and TRBJ2-2; 11 positions match TRBD2. Trimming cost V 4 bases and J 4 bases; bases outside gene matches: 5. Germline V lookup: CDR1 SGHVS, CDR2 FNYEAQ. The CDR3 loop spans 16 amino acids. This CDR3 reads CASSSQTSGTTGELFF. The CDR3 DNA sequence: TGTGCCAGCAGCTCGCAGACTAGCGGGACCACCGGGGAGCTGTTTTTT.

The V gene is TRBV20-1, the J gene TRBJ2-3; no clear D. Germline CDR1 is DFQATT and CDR2 is SNEGSKA (reference sequence). The CDR3 extends over 14 amino acids. V dropped 8 bases and J dropped 5 bases, with 20 bases sitting between them. DNA of the CDR3: TGCAGTACCCCGACAAAAAGTGCCGGAGATACGCAGTATTTT. As protein: CSTPTKSAGDTQYF.

This clonotype was counted a few times. The chain carries TRBV5-1 and TRBJ1-1; no clear D gene. Germline CDR1 and CDR2: SGHRS and YFSETQ. The V end lost 2 bases, the J end lost 1 base, and 18 bases lay between the germline ends. The CDR3 is 17 residues long. Here the CDR3 reads CASSFDGPTPPNTEAFF. The CDR3 region has the DNA TGCGCCAGCAGCTTCGACGGACCCACCCCACCGAACACTGAAGCTTTCTTT.

This clonotype was seen a few times. The DNA of the CDR3 is TGCAGTGCTAGCCCATCCAGAGGATACTACACAGATACGCAGTATTTT. Translated: CSASPSRGYYTDTQYF. The gene calls are TRBV20-1 and TRBJ2-3; no firm D call. CDR1 is DFQATT and CDR2 is SNEGSKA in the germline V gene (reference sequence). V lost 3 bases to trimming and J lost 2 bases, with 18 bases between them. CDR3 size: 16 residues.

The rearrangement uses TRBV7-9 and TRBJ1-1; no clear D. Trimming took off 3 bases at V and 1 base at J, with 12 bases between the two ends. The CDR3 runs to 15 residues. CDR1 is SEHNR, CDR2 FQNEAQ, per germline (reference sequence). CDR3 amino acids: CASSFGISANTEAFF. The CDR3 coding sequence is TGTGCCAGCAGCTTCGGGATTTCAGCGAACACTGAAGCTTTCTTT.

The CDR3: CASSLFRGSEDQPQHF. CDR3 nucleotide sequence: TGTGCCAGCAGTTTATTCAGGGGAAGTGAAGATCAGCCCCAGCATTTT. This chain connects TRBV28 to TRBJ1-5; D perhaps matches TRBD1 (6 bases). CDR1 is MDHEN, CDR2 SYDVKM, per germline. This CDR3 is built from 16 residues. The V end lost 1 base, the J end lost 5 bases, and 15 bases lay between the germline ends.

In the case of this clonotype: A much larger clonotype is one base distant, so this may be a read error. The chain is built from TRBV12-3 or TRBV12-4 and TRBJ2-3; the D is unclear. The CDR3 sequence is 11 residues long. The CDR3 DNA reads as TGTGCCAGCACAAGAGCAGATACGGAGTATTTT. Translation: CASTRADTEYF.

This chain links TRBV9 with TRBJ2-5; TRBD1 matches 11 bases. Germline CDR1 is SGDLS and CDR2 is YYNGEE. V gave up 4 bases and J gave up 5 bases; unmatched junction bases: 7. This CDR3 region has 15 residues. CDR3 residues: CASSPRTGGYETQYF. DNA of the CDR3: TGTGCCAGCAGCCCCCGGACAGGGGGCTATGAGACCCAGTACTTC.

This clonotype was counted a single time. The chain joins TRBV29-1 to TRBJ1-3; the D is unclear. Trimming pared 5 bases from V and 2 bases from J, leaving 10 bases between. CDR3 length equals 13 residues. The germline V gene has CDR1 SQVTM and CDR2 ANQGSEA. The CDR3 loop reads CSVTFVAGNTIYF. Here the CDR3 DNA reads TGCAGCGTTACTTTCGTGGCTGGAAACACCATATATTTT.

A few counts support this clonotype. This chain links TRBV15 with TRBJ1-1; D may be TRBD1 (6 bases). CDR1 and CDR2 from the germline V gene are LNHNV and YYDKDF (reference sequence). The CDR3 is 14 amino acids. V lost 2 bases to trimming and J lost 1 base, with 8 bases between them. The CDR3 is CATSRLGGNTEAFF. For the CDR3, the DNA is TGTGCCACCAGCAGATTAGGGGGGAACACTGAAGCTTTCTTT. Looking up the rest from reference TRBV15 and TRBJ1-1 gives the full variable domain: DAMVIQNPRYQVTQFGKPVTLSCSQTLNHNVMYWYQQKSSQAPKLLFHYYDKDFNNEADTPDNFQSRRPNTSFCFLDIRSPGLGDTAMYLCATSRLGGNTEAFFGQGTRLTVV.